A single sample is the source of the 26 T cell receptor beta chains below, sequenced in a study of vaccination and CD4 T cells after COVID-19. CD4+ T cells that had been cultured provided DNA sequenced with the Oncomine TCR Beta short-read assay. TCRdb itself ran the PCR reads through MiXCR, one entry per CDR3 protein. This table has about 22,000 distinct CDR3 sequences, under 40% appearing once. Their target antigens are unknown. The time point: late sampling 161 to 241 days after vaccination in three convalescent patients. Treatment given: approximately 11-day PBMC culture with coronavirus spike peptide pools or control peptides (ViraFEST assay). This sample comprised CD4+ T cells from blood, cultured in vitro, obtained about 7 months after SARS-CoV-2 vaccination. These receptors came from a human donor who had recovered from COVID-19.

Written as DNA, the CDR3 is TGTGCCAGCAGTCCTCCGGGACAGGGGGCTGAGCAGTTCTTC. Its translation: CASSPPGQGAEQFF. The chain uses TRBV6-1 and TRBJ2-1; 12 bases map to TRBD1. The CDR3 totals 14 residues. Germline V CDR1 and CDR2: MNHNS, SASEGT. After removal of 5 bases from V and 9 bases from J, the junction contained 5 bases not matched to a gene.

The genes are TRBV20-1 and TRBJ2-7, with D perhaps TRBD1 or TRBD2 (5 bases each). The CDR3 consists of 14 residues. V lost 5 bases to trimming and J lost 2 bases, with 16 bases between them. The germline V gene has CDR1 DFQATT and CDR2 SNEGSKA (reference sequence). CDR3 residues: CSAGGRTEPYEQYF. The CDR3 nucleotides read TGCAGTGCTGGGGGAAGGACGGAACCCTACGAGCAGTACTTC.

This chain uses TRBV6-1 with TRBJ2-7; D is uncertain. The CDR3 has 13 amino acids. Germline values: CDR1 MNHNS, CDR2 SASEGT. V dropped 2 bases and J dropped 4 bases, with 9 bases sitting between them. CDR3 nucleotides: TGTGCCAGCAGTGAACAGGTTGGGTACGAGCAGTACTTC. Translation gives CASSEQVGYEQYF.

This clonotype came up a few times. The chain carries TRBV7-2 and TRBJ2-5; D possibly corresponds to TRBD2 (5 bases). Germline V CDR1 and CDR2: SGHTA, FQGNSA. Trimming stripped 5 bases from V and 0 bases from J, with 7 bases between. The CDR3 spans 13 residues. For the CDR3, the DNA is TGTGCCAGCAGCCTCGGGGACCAAGAGACCCAGTACTTC. Amino acids: CASSLGDQETQYF.

The genes are TRBV15 and TRBJ2-5, with a possible D match to TRBD2 (6 bases). This CDR3 has 13 amino acids. Germline loops: CDR1 LNHNV, CDR2 YYDKDF (reference sequence). V gave up 3 bases and J gave up 2 bases, with 7 bases separating them. In DNA form, the CDR3 reads TGTGCCACCAGCAGGGGGAGGCAAGAGACCCAGTACTTC. Translated, it gives CATSRGRQETQYF.

Judged by abundance, this clonotype is medium-sized. The rearrangement links TRBV20-1 to TRBJ1-2; D gene ambiguous. CDR1 DFQATT and CDR2 SNEGSKA come from the germline V gene (reference sequence). The CDR3 covers 11 residues. The V gene lost 0 bases and the J gene lost 9 bases, with 8 bases spanning the gap. The CDR3 region is CSARDRVSYTF. In DNA, the CDR3 is TGCAGTGCTAGAGATCGTGTCAGCTACACCTTC.

The rearrangement uses TRBV7-2 and TRBJ2-7; D call uncertain. Germline assignment: CDR1 SGHTA and CDR2 FQGNSA. V was pared by 3 bases and J by 6 bases, with 12 bases between. The CDR3 sequence is 13 residues long. The chain's CDR3 is CASSFEDLREQYF. The CDR3 region has the DNA TGTGCCAGCAGCTTCGAGGATTTGCGCGAGCAGTACTTC.

The count of this clonotype is one. The chain couples TRBV28 to TRBJ1-2; D is ambiguous. Per germline, CDR1 MDHEN and CDR2 SYDVKM. The CDR3 is 14 residues long. V was trimmed by 2 bases and J by 3 bases, leaving 10 bases between them. CDR3 sequence: CASSLEDRHYGYTF. CDR3 DNA sequence: TGTGCCAGCAGTTTAGAGGACCGGCACTATGGCTACACCTTC.

This clonotype was counted a few times. The CDR3 region has the DNA TGCAGTGCTCTTTCCCCGGCAGGGCCAGATTCACAGCAGTACTTC. Translated, it gives CSALSPAGPDSQQYF. The genes are TRBV20-1 and TRBJ2-7; possibly TRBD1 for D (5 bases). The CDR3 sequence is 15 residues long. V lost 5 bases to trimming and J lost 8 bases, with 25 bases between them. Germline V lookup: CDR1 DFQATT, CDR2 SNEGSKA (reference sequence).

The V gene is TRBV21-1, the J gene TRBJ2-5; TRBD1, as called in the table, went unchecked against the DNA. TRBV21-1 is recorded as a pseudogene. The CDR3 runs 13 residues. DNA for the CDR3: TGTGCCAGCAACGACCCGGGGCAAGGGACCCAGTACTTC. As protein: CASNDPGQGTQYF.

The rearrangement joins TRBV19 to TRBJ1-5, with D possibly being TRBD1 (6 bases). The germline V gene encodes CDR1 LNHDA and CDR2 SQIVND (reference sequence). The V end lost 2 bases, the J end lost 4 bases, and 9 bases lay between the germline ends. The CDR3 consists of 14 residues. CDR3 region: CASSISQGNQPQHF. The CDR3 DNA follows: TGTGCCAGTAGTATATCCCAGGGGAATCAGCCCCAGCATTTT.

V gene TRBV28 combines with J gene TRBJ2-1, with D possibly TRBD2 on 6 matching bases. CDR1 is MDHEN, CDR2 SYDVKM, per germline. Between the trimmed V and J ends, which lost 3 bases and 14 bases, there was a span of 14 bases. The CDR3 sequence is 12 residues long. The CDR3 here is CASSFVAGKEFF. CDR3 nucleotides: TGTGCCAGCAGTTTTGTGGCGGGAAAAGAGTTCTTC.

In its sample, this clonotype was seen a few times. The CDR3 here is CASSLTGGSWDYGYTF. The CDR3 nucleotides read TGTGCCAGCAGCTTGACAGGGGGGAGTTGGGACTATGGCTACACCTTC. The chain recombines TRBV7-2 with TRBJ1-2; TRBD1 matches at 9 bases. Germline CDR1 SGHTA, CDR2 FQGNSA. The CDR3 covers 16 residues. V was pared by 3 bases and J by 3 bases, with 8 bases of the junction left unmatched. Using reference TRBV7-2 and TRBJ1-2 for the parts outside the CDR3, the full variable domain is GAGVSQSPSNKVTEKGKDVELRCDPISGHTALYWYRQSLGQGLEFLIYFQGNSAPDKSGLPSDRFSAERTGGSVSTLTIQRTQQEDSAVYLCASSLTGGSWDYGYTFGSGTRLTVV.

The gene calls are TRBV20-1 and TRBJ2-7; TRBD2 matches 10 bases. Germline assignment: CDR1 DFQATT and CDR2 SNEGSKA (reference sequence). With V trimmed by 5 bases and J by 7 bases, 14 bases remained unmatched. The CDR3 has 15 residues. CDR3 sequence (DNA): TGCAGTGCTGGGATAGCGGGAGGAGGGTCGGAAGAGCAGTACTTC. Translating it yields CSAGIAGGGSEEQYF.

The genes are TRBV6-5 and TRBJ2-7, with 14 bases fitting TRBD2. V was pared by 0 bases and J by 2 bases, with 6 bases of the junction left unmatched. Germline-derived CDR1 and CDR2 are MNHEY and SVGAGI. This CDR3 is built from 18 residues. The CDR3 region has the DNA TGTGCCAGCAGTTACTCCACCGGACTAGCGGGAGGCGCCTACGAGCAGTACTTC. Translation: CASSYSTGLAGGAYEQYF.

The V and J genes are TRBV19 and TRBJ2-7; 7 bases agree with TRBD2. The junction had 14 bases not matched to a gene; V was cut back by 5 bases and J by 4 bases. CDR1 and CDR2 (germline): LNHDA, SQIVND (reference sequence). CDR3 length equals 16 residues. The DNA of the CDR3 is TGTGCCAGTAGTGACACAGGAGGAGCGGGAACATACGAGCAGTACTTC. Amino acids: CASSDTGGAGTYEQYF.

The rearrangement joins TRBV6-2 or TRBV6-3 to TRBJ2-5; possibly TRBD1 for D (6 bases). CDR1 MNHEY and CDR2 SVGEGT come from the germline V gene. The CDR3 length is 15 residues. V was cut by 4 bases and J by 4 bases, with 16 bases left in between. The CDR3, as DNA: TGTGCCAGCAGTTTACAAGGACAGTTGGTAGAGACCCAGTACTTC. It specifies CASSLQGQLVETQYF.

J is TRBJ2-1 and V is TRBV15; 8 bases are shared with TRBD1. The CDR3 consists of 15 residues. Unmatched junction bases numbered 10, after V lost 5 bases and J lost 7 bases. Germline CDR1 LNHNV, CDR2 YYDKDF (reference sequence). CDR3 sequence: CATSRQGALRNEQFF. The DNA of the CDR3 is TGTGCCACCAGCCGTCAGGGGGCCTTGAGGAATGAGCAGTTCTTC.

This clonotype showed up just a few times. The rearrangement joins TRBV6-1 to TRBJ2-3; 11 nucleotides line up with TRBD1. There are 14 residues in the CDR3. Germline loops: CDR1 MNHNS, CDR2 SASEGT. Trimming cost V 6 bases and J 4 bases; bases outside gene matches: 3. CDR3 loop: CASRGTGGADTQYF. The CDR3 DNA reads TGTGCCAGCAGGGGGACAGGGGGGGCAGATACGCAGTATTTT.

This clonotype has a handful of counts. This chain joins TRBV7-9 and TRBJ2-1, with a weak D call TRBD2 (5 bases). CDR3 length: 13 amino acids. CDR1 is SEHNR, CDR2 FQNEAQ, per germline (reference sequence). V lost 5 bases and J lost 5, with 10 bases in between. Here the CDR3 DNA reads TGTGCCAGCAGCCCTCCTAGCAACAATGAGCAGTTCTTC. Residues: CASSPPSNNEQFF. Full variable domain (missing parts from reference TRBV7-9 and TRBJ2-1): DTGVSQNPRHKITKRGQNVTFRCDPISEHNRLYWYRQTLGQGPEFLTYFQNEAQLEKSRLLSDRFSAERPKGSFSTLEIQRTEQGDSAMYLCASSPPSNNEQFFGPGTRLTVL.

The CDR3: CASSTPQGTNTEAFF. The CDR3 nucleotides are TGTGCCAGCAGCACCCCACAGGGGACCAACACTGAAGCTTTCTTT. V gene TRBV5-4 combines with J gene TRBJ1-1, with 7 positions matching TRBD1. Germline V gene sequence: CDR1 SGHNT, CDR2 YYREEE (reference sequence). V lost 4 bases and J lost 2; bases outside the gene matches: 8. The CDR3 extends over 15 amino acids. The full variable domain, rest sourced from reference TRBV5-4 and TRBJ1-1, is ETGVTQSPTHLIKTRGQQVTLRCSSQSGHNTVSWYQQALGQGPQFIFQYYREEENGRGNFPPRFSGLQFPNYSSELNVNALELDDSALYLCASSTPQGTNTEAFFGQGTRLTVV.

This clonotype occurred a few times. This chain links TRBV20-1 with TRBJ1-6; the D gene is possibly TRBD1 (6 bases). Trimming cost V 0 bases and J 8 bases, with 17 bases left between them. Germline V CDR1 and CDR2: DFQATT, SNEGSKA (reference sequence). The length of the CDR3 is 16 residues. The CDR3 region is CSAREGVTGGYSPLHF. In DNA form, the CDR3 reads TGCAGTGCTAGAGAAGGGGTGACAGGAGGTTATTCACCCCTCCACTTT.

This clonotype has a handful of counts. This chain links TRBV20-1 with TRBJ2-1, with D tentatively TRBD1 (7 bases). The CDR3 is 14 amino acids. Trimming pared 5 bases from V and 6 bases from J, leaving 17 bases between. Germline lookup yields CDR1 DFQATT and CDR2 SNEGSKA (reference sequence). Written as DNA, the CDR3 is TGCAGTGCTTTTGGAGGGGGCGTCGTCAATGAGCAGTTCTTC. It encodes CSAFGGGVVNEQFF.

V is TRBV20-1 and J is TRBJ2-7; TRBD1 might be the D (6 bases). The germline V gene encodes CDR1 DFQATT and CDR2 SNEGSKA (reference sequence). This CDR3 comprises 13 residues. In DNA, the CDR3 is TGCAGCCCAGGGCCGAGGGGGTCCTACGAGCAGTACTTC. It translates to CSPGPRGSYEQYF.

This clonotype has only a few counts. The chain couples TRBV20-1 to TRBJ2-1, with a weak D call TRBD2 (6 bases). Germline V gene data show CDR1 as DFQATT and CDR2 as SNEGSKA (reference sequence). V gave up 1 base and J gave up 12 bases, with 16 bases separating them. CDR3 length: 13 residues. CDR3 sequence: CSARAGEERAQFF. The DNA for the CDR3 is TGCAGTGCTAGAGCGGGAGAGGAGCGAGCGCAGTTCTTC.

The chain recombines TRBV29-1 with TRBJ2-1, with 11 nucleotides matching TRBD2. The CDR3 runs 11 residues. Losses at the gene ends were 6 bases for V and 15 bases for J; bases not matched to a gene: 7. Looked up from germline, CDR1 is SQVTM and CDR2 is ANQGSEA. The CDR3 sequence: CSVKTSGTLFF. The CDR3 DNA sequence: TGCAGCGTGAAGACTAGCGGGACCTTGTTCTTC.